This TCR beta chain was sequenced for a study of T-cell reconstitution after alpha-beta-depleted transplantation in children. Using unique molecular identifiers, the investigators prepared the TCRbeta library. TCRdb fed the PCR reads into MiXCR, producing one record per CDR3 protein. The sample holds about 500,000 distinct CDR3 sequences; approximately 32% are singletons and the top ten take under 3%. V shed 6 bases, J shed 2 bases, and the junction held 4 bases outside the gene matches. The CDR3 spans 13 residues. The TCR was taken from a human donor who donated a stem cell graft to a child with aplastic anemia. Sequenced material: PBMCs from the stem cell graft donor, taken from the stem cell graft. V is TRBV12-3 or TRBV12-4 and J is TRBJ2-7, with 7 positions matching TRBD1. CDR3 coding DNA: TGTGCCAGCAGACAGGGGACGCCCTACGAGCAGTACTTC. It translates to CASRQGTPYEQYF.